This T cell receptor beta chain was observed in a study of blood T cell repertoires in COVID-19. The wider study: Acute and convalescent COVID-19 specimens originated in the United States, Italy and Spain. From T cells, B-cell-depleted T cells, or PBMCs came the material, which was cDNA or gDNA.

This CDR3 is built from 20 residues. V lost 0 bases and J lost 0, with 18 bases in between. Germline CDR1 is LGHDT and CDR2 is YNNKEL (reference sequence). How the authors handled the data: Reference gene primer amplification yielded estimated nucleated cell counts. Clones were read by immunoSEQ multiplex PCR, and TCRdb kept only the in-frame ones, dropping some. Clonal size and the V and J genes are those of that table, whereas D and trimming came from the DNA. The sample lists about 90,000 clones; under 95% were seen once. In this sample, this clone turned up many times. The sample carries other DNA sequences with the same CDR3.

The source of this sequence is a human donor with active COVID-19. The donor label of this sample is uncertain. Source material: peripheral blood. The V gene is TRBV3-1 (or the pseudogene TRBV3-2), the J gene TRBJ1-6; possibly TRBD1 for D (6 bases). This CDR3 reads CASSQDWQGRGSSYNSPLHF. CDR3 sequence (DNA): TGTGCCAGCAGCCAAGATTGGCAGGGGAGGGGGAGCTCCTATAATTCACCCCTCCACTTT.